The rows below give T cell receptor beta chains drawn from one sample of a study of T-cell memory formation after mild COVID-19. TCRdb redid the calling of the 5' RACE reads with MiXCR, one entry per CDR3 protein. This repertoire shows under 250,000 distinct CDR3 sequences, about 10% found once; its top ten account for approximately 3%. Sequencing was performed on PBMCs or a T cell subset sorted from them (not recorded which). The origin of the receptors is a young man who had mild COVID-19 (a few samples of this study predate the infection). Cell type and time point are not known. CDR3s include the opening cysteine and the closing phenylalanine or tryptophan. Fields, in order: V gene, J gene, D gene, clone size, CDR3 protein, CDR3 DNA. A D gene is named only where the DNA matches it firmly. Clone size is given for some rows only: seen once, a few or many times, or a class if the clone is expanded.

>TRBV19|TRBJ1-5|NA|NA
CASSPRGIDQPQHF
TGTGCCAGTAGCCCCCGGGGTATCGATCAGCCCCAGCATTTT
>TRBV24-1|TRBJ2-1|TRBD2|NA
CATSDLSSSGGPFEQFF
TGTGCCACCAGTGATTTGTCGTCTAGCGGGGGCCCTTTTGAGCAGTTCTTC
>TRBV7-9|TRBJ2-3|TRBD2|few
CASSLSGGAVQDTQYF
TGTGCCAGCAGCTTGAGCGGGGGGGCCGTCCAGGATACGCAGTATTTT
>TRBV6-1|TRBJ1-5|TRBD1|few
CASSGQGPYQPQHF
TGTGCCAGCAGTGGACAGGGTCCCTATCAGCCCCAGCATTTT
>TRBV20-1|TRBJ2-5|TRBD1|few
CSIGTGETQYF
TGCAGCATTGGGACAGGGGAGACCCAGTACTTC
>TRBV5-5|TRBJ1-2|TRBD1|NA
CASSLSRTGSGYTF
TGTGCCAGCAGCCTATCCCGGACAGGGTCCGGCTACACCTTC
>TRBV9|TRBJ1-2|TRBD1|NA
CASSANRGGYTF
TGTGCCAGCAGCGCAAACAGGGGTGGCTACACCTTC
>TRBV7-9|TRBJ1-1|TRBD1|NA
CASSFGTENTEAFF
TGTGCCAGCAGCTTTGGGACAGAGAACACTGAAGCTTTCTTT
>TRBV12-3/TRBV12-4|TRBJ1-1|TRBD1|few
CASSQWTGANTEAFF
TGTGCCAGCAGCCAGTGGACAGGTGCGAACACTGAAGCTTTCTTT
>TRBV20-1|TRBJ2-5|NA|few
CSASQARETQYF
TGCAGTGCTAGCCAAGCTAGAGAGACCCAGTACTTC
>TRBV20-1|TRBJ1-2|NA|many
CSAAEITARYTF
TGCAGTGCTGCCGAGATTACGGCACGCTACACCTTC
>TRBV4-3|TRBJ1-3|NA|few
CASSQDDPGSGSGNTIYF
TGCGCCAGCAGCCAAGATGACCCGGGGTCTGGTTCTGGAAACACCATATATTTT
>TRBV12-5|TRBJ1-6|NA|NA
CASGSLGGSNSPLHF
TGTGCTAGTGGTTCTCTCGGGGGAAGTAATTCACCCCTCCACTTT
>TRBV24-1|TRBJ2-3|NA|NA
CATSDGSGSTDTQYF
TGTGCCACCAGTGATGGGTCAGGGTCTACAGATACGCAGTATTTT
>TRBV7-2|TRBJ2-6|NA|many
CASSLRGSGANVLTF
TGTGCCAGCAGCTTAAGGGGCTCTGGGGCCAACGTCCTGACTTTC
>TRBV6-1|TRBJ2-1|NA|few
CAASWGAYNEQFF
TGTGCCGCCTCCTGGGGGGCCTACAATGAGCAGTTCTTC
>TRBV27|TRBJ1-5|NA|NA
CASSSQRPGADSNQPQHF
TGTGCCAGCAGCAGCCAACGGCCTGGGGCTGATAGCAATCAGCCCCAGCATTTT
>TRBV5-1|TRBJ1-6|TRBD1|few
CASSISGTGDSPLHF
TGCGCCAGCAGCATTTCCGGGACAGGGGATTCACCCCTCCACTTT
>TRBV4-1|TRBJ1-2|NA|NA
CASSQRGIQGFGYTF
TGCGCCAGCAGCCAGAGGGGGATACAGGGCTTTGGCTACACCTTC
>TRBV7-9|TRBJ1-1|TRBD1|NA
CASTRPGGGVANTEAFF
TGTGCCAGCACGCGTCCAGGGGGTGGGGTCGCGAACACTGAAGCTTTCTTT
>TRBV30|TRBJ1-1|NA|NA
CACRPWGIGSTEAFF
TGTGCCTGTCGACCGTGGGGAATCGGGAGCACTGAAGCTTTCTTT
>TRBV20-1|TRBJ1-1|NA|few
CGRGNMNTEAFF
TGCGGAAGGGGGAATATGAACACTGAAGCTTTCTTT
>TRBV7-2|TRBJ2-2|NA|NA
CASSQAPLGYDGELFF
TGTGCCAGCAGCCAGGCCCCCCTAGGGTATGACGGGGAGCTGTTTTTT
>TRBV7-9|TRBJ1-6|NA|few
CASSLGGGLPPLHF
TGTGCCAGCAGCTTAGGCGGCGGCCTGCCACCCCTCCACTTT
>TRBV6-5|TRBJ2-7|NA|few
CASRRREAYEQYF
TGTGCCAGCAGGCGGCGCGAGGCCTACGAGCAGTACTTC
>TRBV12-3/TRBV12-4|TRBJ2-1|TRBD2|NA
CASSPRGSGGANEQFF
TGTGCCAGCAGTCCTCGGGGGAGCGGGGGGGCCAATGAGCAGTTCTTC
>TRBV5-1|TRBJ2-7|NA|many
CASSLVGGGRLSYEQYF
TGCGCCAGCAGCTTGGTTGGTGGGGGAAGACTTTCCTACGAGCAGTACTTC
>TRBV25-1|TRBJ1-2|NA|NA
CASSIVGPYGYTF
TGTGCCAGCAGTATTGTAGGTCCCTATGGCTACACCTTC
>TRBV11-2|TRBJ2-2|TRBD2|few
CASSLFVAGGTGELFF
TGTGCCAGCAGCTTGTTCGTAGCGGGGGGGACCGGGGAGCTGTTTTTT
>TRBV12-3/TRBV12-4|TRBJ2-2|NA|few
CASSFHPTGHANTGELFF
TGTGCCAGCAGTTTCCATCCGACAGGCCACGCGAACACCGGGGAGCTGTTTTTT
>TRBV6-5|TRBJ1-2|NA|NA
CASSYSRGGREKSGYTF
TGTGCCAGCAGTTACTCGAGAGGCGGCAGGGAGAAGTCCGGCTACACCTTC
>TRBV20-1|TRBJ2-1|NA|NA
CSAGGRPYNEQFF
TGCAGTGCTGGGGGGAGACCGTATAATGAGCAGTTCTTC
>TRBV5-1|TRBJ2-7|TRBD1|NA
CASSLSRDRHEQYF
TGCGCCAGCAGCTTGTCCCGGGACAGACACGAGCAGTACTTC
>TRBV27|TRBJ2-3|NA|few
CASRRVGATDTQYF
TGTGCCAGCAGGAGGGTGGGGGCCACAGATACGCAGTATTTT
>TRBV7-8|TRBJ2-3|NA|few
CASTKYRLPDTQYF
TGTGCCAGCACCAAGTATCGCTTGCCAGATACGCAGTATTTT
>TRBV20-1|TRBJ1-4|NA|few
CSATNPGIEKLFF
TGCAGTGCAACCAACCCTGGAATTGAAAAACTGTTTTTT
>TRBV29-1|TRBJ2-3|NA|many
CSVLLPPGSDTQYF
TGCAGCGTTCTCTTGCCTCCCGGATCAGATACGCAGTATTTT
>TRBV3-1|TRBJ1-1|NA|NA
CASSPMGVSEAFF
TGTGCCAGCAGCCCAATGGGGGTCTCTGAAGCTTTCTTT
>TRBV7-2|TRBJ1-4|NA|many
CASSAQSGINEKLFF
TGTGCCAGCAGCGCGCAGAGCGGGATTAATGAAAAACTGTTTTTT
>TRBV28|TRBJ1-1|NA|NA
CAILRAGMNTEAFF
TGTGCCATCCTCAGGGCGGGGATGAACACTGAAGCTTTCTTT
>TRBV7-3|TRBJ2-2|TRBD2|NA
CASSQTAAGGAGELFF
TGTGCCAGCAGCCAAACCGCAGCGGGGGGCGCCGGGGAGCTGTTTTTT
>TRBV12-3/TRBV12-4|TRBJ2-7|NA|many
CASTPDTNEQYF
TGTGCCAGCACTCCGGACACAAACGAGCAGTACTTC
>TRBV24-1|TRBJ2-7|TRBD1|NA
CATSDADRGSSYEQYF
TGTGCCACCAGTGATGCCGACAGGGGGTCCTCCTACGAGCAGTACTTC
>TRBV24-1|TRBJ1-1|NA|many
CATSDLDLGNTEAFF
TGTGCCACCAGTGATTTGGACCTGGGGAACACTGAAGCTTTCTTT
>TRBV24-1|TRBJ2-3|TRBD2|few
CATSRASGNTDTQYF
TGTGCCACCTCGAGGGCTAGCGGCAACACAGATACGCAGTATTTT
>TRBV7-2|TRBJ1-5|NA|NA
CASSLRGGDQPQHF
TGTGCCAGCAGCTTACGCGGAGGGGACCAGCCCCAGCATTTT
>TRBV11-2|TRBJ2-4|NA|NA
CASGSVAKNIQYF
TGTGCCAGCGGCTCTGTAGCCAAAAACATTCAGTACTTC
>TRBV20-1|TRBJ2-3|TRBD2|few
CSARDSSGRAGGSTDTQYF
TGCAGTGCTAGAGATTCCAGCGGGCGAGCGGGGGGGAGCACAGATACGCAGTATTTT